A single sample gave rise to the 25 T cell receptor beta chains below, sequenced in a study of cytomegalovirus exposure and HLA in healthy donors (dated by TCRdb to about 2017). Libraries were prepared through the immunoSEQ multiplex PCR assay. For the multiplex PCR, a mixture combining 60 forward primers for TCR Vbeta segments and 13 reverse primers for TCR Jbeta segments was used. As stored in TCRdb, this immuneACCESS dataset retains in-frame rearrangements with V and J assigned. A fraction of the clones does not appear; measured against another copy, unresolved V genes explain less than half of the discrepancy, and the remainder lacks a known reason. The sample has 140,000 or so clones on record, 66% of them singletons. Roughly 6% of the sample rests with the top ten. The specimen sequenced was PBMCs. These receptors all come from a woman aged 60-75 years in good health and CMV-seronegative.

The chain combines TRBV19 with TRBJ2-2, with TRBD2 identical over 7 bases. Germline CDR1 LNHDA, CDR2 SQIVND (reference sequence). With V trimmed by 5 bases and J by 0 bases, 3 bases remained unmatched. The length of the CDR3 is 15 residues. The CDR3 here is CASSPGTTNTGELFF. Here the CDR3 DNA reads TGTGCCAGTAGTCCCGGGACTACGAACACCGGGGAGCTGTTTTTT.

The V and J genes are TRBV4-1 and TRBJ2-5, with D maybe TRBD1 (5 bases). The J call may be in error: the DNA end matches TRBJ2-7 better. The germline gives CDR1 MGHRA, CDR2 YSYEKL. The CDR3 is 14 amino acids. Here the CDR3 reads CASSHQGVPYEQYF. As DNA, the CDR3 is TGCGCCAGCAGCCACCAGGGCGTACCCTACGAGCAGTACTTC.

The chain has TRBV19 and TRBJ2-3; D is undetermined. V lost 5 bases and J 2 bases, leaving 11 bases between the germline ends. Germline CDR1 is LNHDA and CDR2 is SQIVND (reference sequence). The CDR3 runs to 14 residues. Here the CDR3 reads CASSPLQSTDTQYF. The DNA for the CDR3 is TGTGCCAGTAGTCCGCTCCAGTCCACAGATACGCAGTATTTT.

This clone appeared a few times. This chain connects TRBV21-1 to TRBJ2-7; TRBD1 is taken as the D call from the table, unchecked against the DNA. TRBV21-1 is a pseudogene segment. This CDR3 contains 13 residues. Written as DNA, the CDR3 is TGTGCCAGCCGCCAACAGCAAGCCTACGAGCAGTACTTC. This gives the protein CASRQQQAYEQYF.

In this sample, this clone turned up once. The chain has TRBV9 and TRBJ1-1; D not certain. The V gene lost 0 bases and the J gene lost 0 bases, with 12 bases spanning the gap. This CDR3 spans 16 amino acids. The germline V gene encodes CDR1 SGDLS and CDR2 YYNGEE. The CDR3 DNA reads as TGTGCCAGCAGCGTAGCCACCCAGGCCCTGAACACTGAAGCTTTCTTT. Translating gives CASSVATQALNTEAFF.

This clone was seen only a few times. CDR3 amino acids: CASSERAGGSYSNQPQHF. DNA for the CDR3: TGTGCCAGCAGTGAAAGGGCAGGGGGCTCGTATAGCAATCAGCCCCAGCATTTT. The V call is TRBV2, the J call TRBJ1-5, with TRBD1 identical over 8 bases. Germline CDR1 is SNHLY and CDR2 is FYNNEI. This CDR3 is 18 amino acids long. J was trimmed by 0 bases and V by 2 bases; bases with no gene match: 9.

Only one count was recorded for this clone. The J gene is TRBJ1-4, the V gene TRBV5-1; possibly TRBD1 for D (6 bases). Trimming pared 2 bases from V and 0 bases from J, leaving 8 bases between. Germline V gene lookup returns CDR1 SGHRS and CDR2 YFSETQ. The CDR3 consists of 15 residues. The CDR3 loop is CASSFTGPTNEKLFF. CDR3 DNA sequence: TGCGCCAGCAGCTTCACAGGGCCAACTAATGAAAAACTGTTTTTT.

The J gene is TRBJ1-2, the V gene TRBV6-1; 7 bases map to TRBD1. The CDR3 consists of 13 residues. V shed 6 bases and J 6 bases; nucleotides not matched to a gene: 7. In germline, CDR1 is MNHNS, CDR2 SASEGT. The CDR3 bases are TGTGCCAGCAGGGAACAGGGGCCCGATGGCTACACCTTC. It specifies CASREQGPDGYTF.

Turning to this clone: A junction boundary mismatches the germline segment, possibly from a read error. The J gene is TRBJ1-1, the V gene TRBV7-9, with 7 bases lining up with TRBD1. The CDR3 has 13 amino acids. Germline V CDR1 and CDR2: SEHNR, FQNEAQ (reference sequence). CDR3 coding DNA: TGTTCCAGCAGCTTAAGGACAGGCCTAGAAGCTTTCTTT. Amino acid sequence: CSSSLRTGLEAFF.

The chain employs TRBV4-1 and TRBJ2-6; 7 bases are shared with TRBD1. Germline CDR1 is MGHRA and CDR2 is YSYEKL. The CDR3 spans 18 residues. The junction had 9 bases not matched to a gene; V was cut back by 4 bases and J by 0 bases. CDR3 nucleotide sequence: TGCGCCAGCAGCCCAACAGGGGCGGCTGTCTCTGGGGCCAACGTCCTGACTTTC. Amino acids: CASSPTGAAVSGANVLTF.

This clone has a handful of counts. The V and J genes are TRBV9 and TRBJ2-3; 12 positions agree with TRBD1. The CDR3 sequence is 18 residues long. J lost 5 bases, V lost 0 bases, and 10 bases had no gene match. Germline V gene sequence: CDR1 SGDLS, CDR2 YYNGEE. This chain's CDR3 is CASSVDPGGTGGRDTQYF. CDR3 DNA: TGTGCCAGCAGCGTAGACCCGGGAGGGACAGGGGGCAGAGATACGCAGTATTTT.

Concerning this clone: Other nucleotide sequences from this sample produce the same CDR3. The chain combines TRBV28 with TRBJ2-5; 7 bases match TRBD2. Unmatched junction bases numbered 2, after V lost 9 bases and J lost 1 base. The germline V gene has CDR1 MDHEN and CDR2 SYDVKM. The CDR3 totals 12 residues. The CDR3 sequence: CASGGVQETQYF. The DNA for the CDR3 is TGTGCCAGTGGGGGGGTCCAAGAGACCCAGTACTTC.

This clone was picked up many times. The sample holds other DNA sequences that translate to the same CDR3. The chain employs TRBV5-4 and TRBJ2-7; 7 nucleotides agree with TRBD2. The CDR3 sequence is 14 residues long. CDR1 and CDR2 from the germline V gene are SGHNT and YYREEE (reference sequence). The junction had 6 bases not matched to a gene; V was cut back by 3 bases and J by 3 bases. The chain's CDR3 is CASSSGTGGYEQYF. The CDR3 region has the DNA TGTGCCAGCAGCTCCGGGACGGGGGGCTACGAGCAGTACTTC.

There are a few counts of this clone. The CDR3 nucleotides are TGTGCCAGCAGCGTAGCCGCGGGGGGAGGCACAGATACGCAGTATTTT. It encodes CASSVAAGGGTDTQYF. V usage is TRBV9 and J usage is TRBJ2-3; TRBD2 matches at 8 bases. CDR1 is SGDLS, CDR2 YYNGEE, per germline. J gave up 1 base and V 0 bases, and 4 bases lay outside the gene matches. The CDR3 runs 16 residues.

There are a few counts of this clone. The genes are TRBV27 and TRBJ2-7, with 9 nucleotides matching TRBD1. The CDR3 has 14 residues. CDR1 MNHEY and CDR2 SMNVEV come from the germline V gene (reference sequence). V trimming: 5 bases; J trimming: 6 bases; junction bases outside the gene matches: 8. Written as DNA, the CDR3 is TGTGCCAGCAGTCGCCGGACAGGGGCAATCGAGCAGTACTTC. It codes for CASSRRTGAIEQYF.

This clone was recorded only once. The rearrangement uses TRBV11-2 and TRBJ2-1; TRBD2 matches at 9 bases. The germline V gene has CDR1 SGHAT and CDR2 FQNNGV. Unmatched junction bases numbered 12, after V lost 3 bases and J lost 3 bases. The CDR3 has 18 amino acids. CDR3 residues: CASSFLRGVLAGYNEQFF. DNA of the CDR3: TGTGCCAGCAGCTTCTTAAGGGGGGTACTAGCGGGCTACAATGAGCAGTTCTTC.

V gene TRBV7-2 combines with J gene TRBJ2-3; D perhaps matches TRBD2 (6 bases). Per the germline V gene, CDR1 is SGHTA and CDR2 is FQGNSA. The CDR3 loop spans 12 amino acids. V was trimmed by 1 base and J by 7 bases, leaving 6 bases between them. In DNA form, the CDR3 reads TGTGCCAGCAGCTTAGGGACTAATACGCAGTATTTT. It encodes CASSLGTNTQYF.

The chain joins TRBV7-2 to TRBJ1-1, with D uncertain. Trimming pared 1 base from V and 0 bases from J, leaving 12 bases between. Germline V gene sequence: CDR1 SGHTA, CDR2 FQGNSA. This CDR3 comprises 16 residues. DNA of the CDR3: TGTGCCAGCAGCTTAGGTTCGTACCAGTTGAACACTGAAGCTTTCTTT. Translation: CASSLGSYQLNTEAFF.

This clone has a handful of counts. V is TRBV9 and J is TRBJ2-7; 15 bases agree with TRBD2. V gave up 9 bases and J gave up 4 bases; unmatched junction bases: 5. The CDR3 spans 14 residues. Germline CDR1 SGDLS, CDR2 YYNGEE. CDR3 region: CANPGTSGRYEQYF. The CDR3 DNA reads as TGTGCCAACCCAGGGACTAGCGGGAGGTACGAGCAGTACTTC.

The chain joins TRBV2 to TRBJ2-1; TRBD1 agrees at 7 bases. V lost 6 bases, J lost 7 bases, and 12 bases stayed unmatched. Germline V gene sequence: CDR1 SNHLY, CDR2 FYNNEI. This CDR3 contains 15 residues. This CDR3 reads CASRVTGVVANEQFF. The CDR3, as DNA: TGTGCCAGCAGAGTAACAGGGGTTGTTGCAAATGAGCAGTTCTTC.

The gene calls are TRBV6-5 and TRBJ2-1; TRBD2 matches at 14 bases. Trimming took 6 bases from V and 8 from J; bases not matched to a gene: 6. CDR1 is MNHEY and CDR2 is SVGAGI in the germline V gene. This CDR3 comprises 15 residues. CDR3 coding DNA: TGTGCCAGCAGCCAAGGGACTAGCGGGGGCTATGAGCAGTTCTTC. Amino acids: CASSQGTSGGYEQFF.

This chain connects TRBV2 to TRBJ1-2; 7 nucleotides agree with TRBD1. The germline V gene has CDR1 SNHLY and CDR2 FYNNEI. This CDR3 spans 14 amino acids. Unmatched junction bases numbered 7, after V lost 6 bases and J lost 3 bases. Here the CDR3 DNA reads TGTGCCAGCAGCCCGGGACAGTGGGACTATGGCTACACCTTC. Translated: CASSPGQWDYGYTF.

The chain joins TRBV5-4 to TRBJ2-5, with 15 bases lining up with TRBD2. This CDR3 spans 16 amino acids. The germline gives CDR1 SGHNT, CDR2 YYREEE (reference sequence). V lost 4 bases to trimming and J lost 5 bases; unmatched junction nucleotides: 6. CDR3 in DNA: TGTGCCAGCAGCCCCGGACTAGCGGGGGGGCGGGAGACCCAGTACTTC. This sequence encodes CASSPGLAGGRETQYF.

A single count supports this clone. The J gene is TRBJ1-4, the V gene TRBV9; 11 bases agree with TRBD1. There are 15 residues in the CDR3. With 3 bases clipped from V and 3 bases from J, the junction kept 1 base outside the gene matches. Germline values: CDR1 SGDLS, CDR2 YYNGEE. The CDR3 protein is CASSEGQGANEKLFF. DNA for the CDR3: TGTGCCAGCAGCGAGGGACAGGGGGCTAATGAAAAACTGTTTTTT.

The CDR3 loop reads CSVGSGRDIQYF. The CDR3 DNA sequence: TGCAGCGTTGGGTCAGGGAGGGACATTCAGTACTTC. This chain uses TRBV29-1 with TRBJ2-4, with 7 bases lining up with TRBD2. Germline values: CDR1 SQVTM, CDR2 ANQGSEA. V gave up 4 bases and J gave up 8 bases; unmatched junction bases: 5. The CDR3 has 12 amino acids.